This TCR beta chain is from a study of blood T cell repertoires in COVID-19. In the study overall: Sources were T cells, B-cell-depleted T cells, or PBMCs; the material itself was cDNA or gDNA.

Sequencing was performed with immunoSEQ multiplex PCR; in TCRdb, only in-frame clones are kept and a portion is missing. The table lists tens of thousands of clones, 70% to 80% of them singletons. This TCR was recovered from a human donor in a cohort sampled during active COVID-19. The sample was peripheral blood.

The CDR3 DNA reads TGTGCCAGCAGCTTGGGGCTCGCCTACGAGCAGTACTTC. This encodes CASSLGLAYEQYF. This rearrangement joins TRBV7-6 to TRBJ2-7; D might be TRBD1 (5 bases). Deletions cut 3 bases from V and 2 bases from J, with 8 bases between. From germline, CDR1 is SGHVS and CDR2 FNYEAQ. The CDR3 length is 13 residues.